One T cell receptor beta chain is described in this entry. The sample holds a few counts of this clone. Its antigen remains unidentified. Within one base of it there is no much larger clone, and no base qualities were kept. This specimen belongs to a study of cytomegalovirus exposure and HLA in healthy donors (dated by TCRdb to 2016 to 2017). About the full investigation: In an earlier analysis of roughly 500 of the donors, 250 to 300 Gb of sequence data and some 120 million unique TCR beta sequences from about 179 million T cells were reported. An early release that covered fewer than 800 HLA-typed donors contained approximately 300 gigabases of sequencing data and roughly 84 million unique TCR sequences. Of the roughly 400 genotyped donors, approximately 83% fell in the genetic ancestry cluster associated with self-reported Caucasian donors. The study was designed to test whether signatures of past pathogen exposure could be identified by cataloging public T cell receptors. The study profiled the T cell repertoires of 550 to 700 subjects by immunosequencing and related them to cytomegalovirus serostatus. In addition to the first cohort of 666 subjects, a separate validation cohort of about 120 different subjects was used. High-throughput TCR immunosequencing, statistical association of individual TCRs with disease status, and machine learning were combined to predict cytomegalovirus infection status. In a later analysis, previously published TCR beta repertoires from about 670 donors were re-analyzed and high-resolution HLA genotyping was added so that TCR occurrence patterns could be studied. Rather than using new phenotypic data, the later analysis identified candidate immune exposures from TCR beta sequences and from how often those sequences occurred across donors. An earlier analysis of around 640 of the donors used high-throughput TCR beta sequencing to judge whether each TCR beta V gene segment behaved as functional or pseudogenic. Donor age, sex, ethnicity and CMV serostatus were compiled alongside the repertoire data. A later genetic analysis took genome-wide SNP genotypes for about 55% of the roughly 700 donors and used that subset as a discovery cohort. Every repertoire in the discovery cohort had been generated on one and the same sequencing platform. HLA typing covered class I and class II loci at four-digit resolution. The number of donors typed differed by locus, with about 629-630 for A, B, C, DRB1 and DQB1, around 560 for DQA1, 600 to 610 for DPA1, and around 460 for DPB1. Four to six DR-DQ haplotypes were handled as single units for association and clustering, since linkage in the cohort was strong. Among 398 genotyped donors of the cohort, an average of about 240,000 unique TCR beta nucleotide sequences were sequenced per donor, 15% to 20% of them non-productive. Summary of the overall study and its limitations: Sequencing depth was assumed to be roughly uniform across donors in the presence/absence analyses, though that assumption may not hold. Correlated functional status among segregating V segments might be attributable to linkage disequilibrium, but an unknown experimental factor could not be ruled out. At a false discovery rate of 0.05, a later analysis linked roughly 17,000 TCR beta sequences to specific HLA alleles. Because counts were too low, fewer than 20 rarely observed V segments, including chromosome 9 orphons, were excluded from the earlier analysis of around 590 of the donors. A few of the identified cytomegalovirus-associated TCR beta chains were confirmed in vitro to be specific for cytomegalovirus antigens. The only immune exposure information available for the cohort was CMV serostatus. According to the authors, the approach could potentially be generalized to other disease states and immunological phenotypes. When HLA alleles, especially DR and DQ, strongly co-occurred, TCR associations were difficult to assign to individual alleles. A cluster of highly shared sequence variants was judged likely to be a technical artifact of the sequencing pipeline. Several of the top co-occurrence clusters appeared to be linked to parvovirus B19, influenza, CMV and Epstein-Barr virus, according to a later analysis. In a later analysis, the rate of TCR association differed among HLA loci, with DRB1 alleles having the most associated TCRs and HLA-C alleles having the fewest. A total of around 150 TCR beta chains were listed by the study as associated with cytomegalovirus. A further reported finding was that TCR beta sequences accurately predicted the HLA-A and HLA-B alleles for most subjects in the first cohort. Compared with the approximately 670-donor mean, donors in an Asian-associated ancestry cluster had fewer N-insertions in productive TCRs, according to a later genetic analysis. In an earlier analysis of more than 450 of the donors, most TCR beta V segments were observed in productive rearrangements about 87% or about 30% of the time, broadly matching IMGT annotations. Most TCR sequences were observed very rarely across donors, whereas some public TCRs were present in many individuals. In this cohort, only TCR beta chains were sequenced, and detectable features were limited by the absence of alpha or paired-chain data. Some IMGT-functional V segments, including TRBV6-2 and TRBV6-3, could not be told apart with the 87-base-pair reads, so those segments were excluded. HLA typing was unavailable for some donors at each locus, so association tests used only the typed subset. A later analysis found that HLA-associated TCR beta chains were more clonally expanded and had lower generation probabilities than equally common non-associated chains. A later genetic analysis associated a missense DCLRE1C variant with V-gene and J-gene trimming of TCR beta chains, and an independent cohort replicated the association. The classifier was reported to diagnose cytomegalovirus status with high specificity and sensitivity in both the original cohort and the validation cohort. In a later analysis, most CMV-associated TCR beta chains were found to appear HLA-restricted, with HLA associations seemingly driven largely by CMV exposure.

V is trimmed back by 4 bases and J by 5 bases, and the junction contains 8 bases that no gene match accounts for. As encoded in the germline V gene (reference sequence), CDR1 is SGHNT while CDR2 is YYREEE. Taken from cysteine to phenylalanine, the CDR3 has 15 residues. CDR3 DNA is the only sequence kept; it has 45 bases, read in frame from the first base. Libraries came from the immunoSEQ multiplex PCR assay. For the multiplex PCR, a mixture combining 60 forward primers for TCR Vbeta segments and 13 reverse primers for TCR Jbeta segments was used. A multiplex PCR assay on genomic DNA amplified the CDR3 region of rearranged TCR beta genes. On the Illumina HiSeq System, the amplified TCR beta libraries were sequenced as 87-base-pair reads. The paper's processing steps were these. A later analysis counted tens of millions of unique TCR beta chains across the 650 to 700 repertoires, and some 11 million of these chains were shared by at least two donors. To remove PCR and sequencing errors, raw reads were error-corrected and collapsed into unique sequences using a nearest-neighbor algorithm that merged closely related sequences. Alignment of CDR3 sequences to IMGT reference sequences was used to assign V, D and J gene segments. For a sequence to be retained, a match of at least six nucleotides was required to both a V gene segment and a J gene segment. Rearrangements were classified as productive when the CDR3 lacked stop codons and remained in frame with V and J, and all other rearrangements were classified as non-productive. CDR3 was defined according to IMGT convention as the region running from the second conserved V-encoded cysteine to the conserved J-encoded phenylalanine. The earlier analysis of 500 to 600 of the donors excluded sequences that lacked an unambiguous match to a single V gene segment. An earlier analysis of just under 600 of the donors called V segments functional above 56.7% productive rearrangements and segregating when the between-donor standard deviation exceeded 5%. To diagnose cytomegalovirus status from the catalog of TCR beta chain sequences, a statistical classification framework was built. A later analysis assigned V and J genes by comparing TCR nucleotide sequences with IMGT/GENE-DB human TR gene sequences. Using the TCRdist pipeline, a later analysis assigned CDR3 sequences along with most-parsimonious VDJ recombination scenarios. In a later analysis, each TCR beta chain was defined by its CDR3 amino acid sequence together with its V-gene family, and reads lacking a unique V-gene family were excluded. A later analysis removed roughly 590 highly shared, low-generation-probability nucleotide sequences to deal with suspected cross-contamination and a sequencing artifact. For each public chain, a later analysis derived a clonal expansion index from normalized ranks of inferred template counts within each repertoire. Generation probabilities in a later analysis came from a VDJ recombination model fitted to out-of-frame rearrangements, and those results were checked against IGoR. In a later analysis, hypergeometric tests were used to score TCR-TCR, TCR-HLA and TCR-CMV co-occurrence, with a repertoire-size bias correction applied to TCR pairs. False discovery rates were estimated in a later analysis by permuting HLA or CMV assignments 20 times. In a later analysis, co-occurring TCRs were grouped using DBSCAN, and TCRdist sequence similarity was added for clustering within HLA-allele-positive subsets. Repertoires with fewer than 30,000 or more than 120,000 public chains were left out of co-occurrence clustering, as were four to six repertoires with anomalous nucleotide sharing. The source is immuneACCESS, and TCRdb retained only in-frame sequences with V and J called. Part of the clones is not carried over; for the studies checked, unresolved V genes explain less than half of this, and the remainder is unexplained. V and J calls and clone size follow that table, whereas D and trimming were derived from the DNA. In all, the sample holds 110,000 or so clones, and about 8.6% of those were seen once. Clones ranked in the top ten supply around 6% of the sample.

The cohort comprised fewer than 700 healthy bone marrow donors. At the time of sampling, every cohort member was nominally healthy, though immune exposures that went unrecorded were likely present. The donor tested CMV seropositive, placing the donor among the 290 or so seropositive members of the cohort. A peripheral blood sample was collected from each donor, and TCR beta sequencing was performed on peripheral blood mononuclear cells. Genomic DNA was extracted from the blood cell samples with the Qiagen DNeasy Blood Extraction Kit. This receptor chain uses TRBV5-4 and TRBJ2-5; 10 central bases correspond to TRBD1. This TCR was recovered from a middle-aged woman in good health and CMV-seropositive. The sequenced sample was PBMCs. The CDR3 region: CASSQGQGVSETQYF. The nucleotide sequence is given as TGTGCCAGCAGCCAAGGACAGGGGGTTTCCGAGACCCAGTACTTC.